Listed here is a single T cell receptor beta chain. Naive-designated CD8 cells lacked CD45RO, were positively enriched for CCR7, and omitted terminally differentiated effector memory CD45RA+ cells. Measured with immunoSEQ multiplex PCR; TCRdb has only the in-frame clones, and not every one. The sample contains a few million clones, roughly 95% of which appear only once. The entry originates in a study of shared clonotypes between healthy human individuals. The clonotype was recovered from a man in his late teens or twenties in good health. Some clones in this sample may be carry-over from other donors' samples. Specimen: naive CD8+ T cells from PBMCs.

The CDR3 sequence: CAWSMIRANYGYTF. The CDR3 DNA follows: TGTGCCTGGAGTATGATCCGAGCTAACTATGGCTACACCTTC. The rearrangement joins TRBV30 to TRBJ1-2; D uncertain. Germline V gene lookup returns CDR1 GTSNPN and CDR2 SVGIG (reference sequence). The CDR3 runs 14 residues. V lost 2 bases and J lost 0, with 10 bases in between.